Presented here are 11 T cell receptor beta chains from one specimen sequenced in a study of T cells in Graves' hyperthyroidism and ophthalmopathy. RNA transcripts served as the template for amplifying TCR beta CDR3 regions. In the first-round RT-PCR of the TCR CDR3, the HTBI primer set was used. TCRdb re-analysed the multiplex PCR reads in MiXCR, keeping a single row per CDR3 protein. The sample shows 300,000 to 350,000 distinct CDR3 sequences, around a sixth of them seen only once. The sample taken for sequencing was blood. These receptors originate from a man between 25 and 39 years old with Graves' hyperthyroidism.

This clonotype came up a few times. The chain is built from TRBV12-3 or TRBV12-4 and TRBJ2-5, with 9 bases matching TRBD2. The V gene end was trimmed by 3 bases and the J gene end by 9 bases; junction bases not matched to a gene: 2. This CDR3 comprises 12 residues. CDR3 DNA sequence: TGTGCCAGCAGTTTCCTAGCGGGACCCCAGTACTTC. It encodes CASSFLAGPQYF.

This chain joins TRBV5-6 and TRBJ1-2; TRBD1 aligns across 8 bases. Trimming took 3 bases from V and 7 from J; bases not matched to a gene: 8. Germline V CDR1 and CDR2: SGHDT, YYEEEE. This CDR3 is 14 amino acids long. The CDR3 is CASSSTDRVRGYTF. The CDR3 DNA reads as TGTGCCAGCAGCTCCACGGACAGGGTACGTGGCTACACCTTC.

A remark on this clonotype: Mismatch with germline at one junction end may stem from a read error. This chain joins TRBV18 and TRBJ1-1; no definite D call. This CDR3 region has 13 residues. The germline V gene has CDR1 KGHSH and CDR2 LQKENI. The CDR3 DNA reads TGTTCCAGCTCAAATGACAATAACACTGAAGCTTTCTTT. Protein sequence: CSSSNDNNTEAFF.

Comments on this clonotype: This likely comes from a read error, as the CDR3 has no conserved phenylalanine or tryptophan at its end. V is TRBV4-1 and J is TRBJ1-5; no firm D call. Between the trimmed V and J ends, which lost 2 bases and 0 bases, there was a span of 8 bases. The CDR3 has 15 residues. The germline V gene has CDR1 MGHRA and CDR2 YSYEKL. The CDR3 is CASSQQSHSNQPQHL. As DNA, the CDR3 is TGCGCCAGCAGCCAACAGTCCCATAGCAATCAGCCCCAGCATCTT.

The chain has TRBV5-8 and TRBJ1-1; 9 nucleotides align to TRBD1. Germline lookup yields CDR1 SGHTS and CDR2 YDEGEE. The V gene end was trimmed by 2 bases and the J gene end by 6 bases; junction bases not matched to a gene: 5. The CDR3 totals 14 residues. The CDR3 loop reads CASSFEDRGPEAFF. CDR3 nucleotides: TGTGCCAGCAGCTTCGAGGACAGGGGTCCTGAAGCTTTCTTT.

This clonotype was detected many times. CDR3 in DNA: TGTGCCAGCAGCCCGGGACTAGCGGTATACGAGCAGTACTTC. Translation gives CASSPGLAVYEQYF. The genes are TRBV7-2 and TRBJ2-7, with 11 positions matching TRBD2. The CDR3 runs to 14 residues. CDR1 and CDR2 from the germline V gene are SGHTA and FQGNSA. Unmatched junction bases numbered 4, after V lost 5 bases and J lost 4 bases. Full variable domain (outside the CDR3, taken from reference TRBV7-2 and TRBJ2-7): GAGVSQSPSNKVTEKGKDVELRCDPISGHTALYWYRQSLGQGLEFLIYFQGNSAPDKSGLPSDRFSAERTGGSVSTLTIQRTQQEDSAVYLCASSPGLAVYEQYFGPGTRLTVT.

In DNA, the CDR3 is TGCGCCAGCAGCCAAAAGCCGACTAGCGGGAGACACGAGCAGTACTTC. It codes for CASSQKPTSGRHEQYF. This chain uses TRBV4-1 with TRBJ2-7; TRBD2 aligns across 12 bases. The junction had 7 bases not matched to a gene; V was cut back by 2 bases and J by 5 bases. Germline loops: CDR1 MGHRA, CDR2 YSYEKL. This CDR3 region has 16 residues.

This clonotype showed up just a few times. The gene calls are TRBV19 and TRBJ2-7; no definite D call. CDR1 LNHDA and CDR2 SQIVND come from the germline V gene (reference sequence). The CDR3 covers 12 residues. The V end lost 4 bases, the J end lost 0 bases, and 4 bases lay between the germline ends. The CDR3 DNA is TGTGCCAGTAGTACGAACTCCTACGAGCAGTACTTC. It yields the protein CASSTNSYEQYF. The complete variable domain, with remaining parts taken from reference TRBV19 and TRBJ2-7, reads DGGITQSPKYLFRKEGQNVTLSCEQNLNHDAMYWYRQDPGQGLRLIYYSQIVNDFQKGDIAEGYSVSREKKESFPLTVTSAQKNPTAFYLCASSTNSYEQYFGPGTRLTVT.

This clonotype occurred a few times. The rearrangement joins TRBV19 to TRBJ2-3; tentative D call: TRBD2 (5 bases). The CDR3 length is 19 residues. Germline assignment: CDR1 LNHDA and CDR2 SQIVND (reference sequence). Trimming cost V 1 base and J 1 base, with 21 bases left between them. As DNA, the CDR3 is TGTGCCAGTAGTATAGGAAGCGAGCAAGGTCTAGCCCGCACAGATACGCAGTATTTT. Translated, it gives CASSIGSEQGLARTDTQYF.

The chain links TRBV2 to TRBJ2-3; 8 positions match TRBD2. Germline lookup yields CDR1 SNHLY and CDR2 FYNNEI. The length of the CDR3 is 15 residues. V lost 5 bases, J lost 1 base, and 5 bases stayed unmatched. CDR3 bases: TGTGCCAGCAGTTCCGCACTAGCGGGCACAGATACGCAGTATTTT. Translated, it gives CASSSALAGTDTQYF. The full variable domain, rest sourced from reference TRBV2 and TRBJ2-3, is EPEVTQTPSHQVTQMGQEVILRCVPISNHLYFYWYRQILGQKVEFLVSFYNNEISEKSEIFDDQFSVERPDGSNFTLKIRSTKLEDSAMYFCASSSALAGTDTQYFGPGTRLTVL.

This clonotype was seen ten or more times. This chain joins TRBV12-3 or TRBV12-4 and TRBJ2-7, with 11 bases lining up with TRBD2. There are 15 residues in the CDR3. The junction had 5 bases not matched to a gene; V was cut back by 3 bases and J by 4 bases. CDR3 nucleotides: TGTGCCAGCAGTTTTCGACTAGCGGGGAGATACGAGCAGTACTTC. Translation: CASSFRLAGRYEQYF.